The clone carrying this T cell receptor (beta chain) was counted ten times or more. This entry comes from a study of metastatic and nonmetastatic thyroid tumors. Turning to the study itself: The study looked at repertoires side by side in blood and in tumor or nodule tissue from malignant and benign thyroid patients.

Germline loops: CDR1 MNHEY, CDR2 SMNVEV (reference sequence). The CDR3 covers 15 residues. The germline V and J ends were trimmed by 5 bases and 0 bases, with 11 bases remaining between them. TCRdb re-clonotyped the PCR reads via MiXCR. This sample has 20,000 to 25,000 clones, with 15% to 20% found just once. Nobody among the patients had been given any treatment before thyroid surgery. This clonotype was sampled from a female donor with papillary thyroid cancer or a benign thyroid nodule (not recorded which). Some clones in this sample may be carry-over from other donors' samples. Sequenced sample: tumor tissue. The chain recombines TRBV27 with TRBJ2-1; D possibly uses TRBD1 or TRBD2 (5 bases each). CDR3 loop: CASSRTGPSYNEQFF. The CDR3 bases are TGTGCCAGCAGTAGGACGGGGCCCTCCTACAATGAGCAGTTCTTC.